This TCR beta chain is from a study of cytomegalovirus exposure and HLA in healthy donors. Study-level points and caveats: TCR beta chain V- and J-gene trimming was linked, in a later analysis, to a missense variant in DCLRE1C. Immune exposure information comprised only CMV serostatus.

The V and J ends lost 0 bases and 4 bases respectively, with 13 bases between them. Germline-derived CDR1 and CDR2 are SEHNR and FQNEAQ (reference sequence). The CDR3 sequence is 16 residues long. Use of 60 Vbeta and 13 Jbeta primers characterized the PCR. Using immunoSEQ multiplex PCR, the repertoire was profiled, and TCRdb retains in-frame clones only, with some absent. The data contain about 70,000 clones, around 74% of them seen just once; the ten biggest clones take up approximately 10%. In regard to this clone: No antigen is known for it.

This chain joins TRBV7-9 and TRBJ1-3; a weak D match, TRBD1 (6 bases). Specimen: PBMCs. This TCR came from a human donor in good health. The CDR3 nucleotides are TGTGCCAGCAGCTTAGCACAGACAGGAGACGGAAACACCATATATTTT. As protein: CASSLAQTGDGNTIYF.